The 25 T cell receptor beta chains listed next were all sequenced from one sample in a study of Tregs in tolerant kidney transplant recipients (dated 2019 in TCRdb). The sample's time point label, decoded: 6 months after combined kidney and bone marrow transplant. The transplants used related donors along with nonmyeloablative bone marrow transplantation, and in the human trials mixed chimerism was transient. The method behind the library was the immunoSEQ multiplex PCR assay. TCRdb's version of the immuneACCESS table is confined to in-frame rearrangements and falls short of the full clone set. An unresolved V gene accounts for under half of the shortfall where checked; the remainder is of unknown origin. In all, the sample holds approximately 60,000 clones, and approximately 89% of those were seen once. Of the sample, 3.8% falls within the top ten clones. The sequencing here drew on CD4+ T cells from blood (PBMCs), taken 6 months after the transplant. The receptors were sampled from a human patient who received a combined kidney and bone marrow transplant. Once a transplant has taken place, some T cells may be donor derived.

CDR3 region: CASSEAGPHEQYF. The CDR3 DNA follows: TGTGCCAGCAGTGAAGCGGGGCCCCACGAGCAGTACTTC. The chain combines TRBV6-1 with TRBJ2-7, with a weak D call TRBD1 (5 bases). The V end lost 0 bases, the J end lost 5 bases, and 8 bases lay between the germline ends. Germline CDR1 and CDR2: MNHNS and SASEGT. This CDR3 contains 13 residues.

The CDR3 loop reads CASSMDSQETQYF. CDR3 in DNA: TGTGCCAGCAGCATGGACAGCCAAGAGACCCAGTACTTC. The chain has TRBV21-1 and TRBJ2-5; TRBD1, the table's D call, lacks a check against the DNA. TRBV21-1 is given as a pseudogene. The CDR3 covers 13 residues.

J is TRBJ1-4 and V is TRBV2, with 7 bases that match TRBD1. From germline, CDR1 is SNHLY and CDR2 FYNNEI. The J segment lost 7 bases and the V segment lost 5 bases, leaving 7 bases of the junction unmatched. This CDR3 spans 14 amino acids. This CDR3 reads CASSLRQGGEKLFF. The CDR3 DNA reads TGTGCCAGCAGTTTGCGACAGGGCGGTGAAAAACTGTTTTTT.

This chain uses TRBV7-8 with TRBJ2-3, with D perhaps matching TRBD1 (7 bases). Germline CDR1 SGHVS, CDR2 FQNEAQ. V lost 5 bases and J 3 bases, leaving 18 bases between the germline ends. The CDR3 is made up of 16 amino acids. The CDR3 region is CASSARQGGGTDTQYF. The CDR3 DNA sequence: TGTGCCAGCAGCGCCCGACAGGGAGGAGGTACAGATACGCAGTATTTT.

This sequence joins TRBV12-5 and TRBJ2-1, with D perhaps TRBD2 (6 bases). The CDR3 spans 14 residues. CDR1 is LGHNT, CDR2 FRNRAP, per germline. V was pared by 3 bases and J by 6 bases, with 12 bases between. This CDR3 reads CASGFGLATNEQFF. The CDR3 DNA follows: TGTGCTAGTGGTTTCGGGCTAGCGACCAATGAGCAGTTCTTC.

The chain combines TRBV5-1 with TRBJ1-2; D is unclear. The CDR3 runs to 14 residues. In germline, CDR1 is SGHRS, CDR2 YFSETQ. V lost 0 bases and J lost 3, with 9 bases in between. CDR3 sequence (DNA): TGCGCCAGCAGCTTGGCCTTACGGGACTATGGCTACACCTTC. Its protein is CASSLALRDYGYTF. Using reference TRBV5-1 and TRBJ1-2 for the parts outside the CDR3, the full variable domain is KAGVTQTPRYLIKTRGQQVTLSCSPISGHRSVSWYQQTPGQGLQFLFEYFSETQRNKGNFPGRFSGRQFSNSRSEMNVSTLELGDSALYLCASSLALRDYGYTFGSGTRLTVV.

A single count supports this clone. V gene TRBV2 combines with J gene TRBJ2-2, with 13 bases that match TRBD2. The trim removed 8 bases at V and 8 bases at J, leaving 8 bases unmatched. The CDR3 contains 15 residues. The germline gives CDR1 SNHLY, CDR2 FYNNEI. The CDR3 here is CASRTSGSFGGELFF. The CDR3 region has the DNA TGTGCCAGCCGGACTAGCGGGAGTTTTGGTGGGGAGCTGTTTTTT.

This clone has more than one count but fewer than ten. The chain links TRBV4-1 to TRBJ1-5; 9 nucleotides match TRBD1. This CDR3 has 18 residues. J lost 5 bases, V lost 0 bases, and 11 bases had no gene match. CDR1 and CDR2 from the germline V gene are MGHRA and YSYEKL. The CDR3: CASSQDPGTGTLHQPQHF. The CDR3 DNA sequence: TGCGCCAGCAGCCAAGACCCCGGGACAGGGACCCTACATCAGCCCCAGCATTTT.

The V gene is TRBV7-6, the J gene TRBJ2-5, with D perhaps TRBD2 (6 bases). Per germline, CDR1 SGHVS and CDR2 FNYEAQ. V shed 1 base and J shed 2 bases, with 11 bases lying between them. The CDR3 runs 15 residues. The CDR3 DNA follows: TGTGCCAGCAGCTTAGTTCGGGAGACTCAAGAGACCCAGTACTTC. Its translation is CASSLVRETQETQYF.

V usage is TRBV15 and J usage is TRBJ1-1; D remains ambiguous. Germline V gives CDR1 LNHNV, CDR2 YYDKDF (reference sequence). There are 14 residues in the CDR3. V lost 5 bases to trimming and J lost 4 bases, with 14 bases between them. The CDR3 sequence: CATSVTLTSTEAFF. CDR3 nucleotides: TGTGCCACCAGCGTAACCCTTACTAGCACTGAAGCTTTCTTT.

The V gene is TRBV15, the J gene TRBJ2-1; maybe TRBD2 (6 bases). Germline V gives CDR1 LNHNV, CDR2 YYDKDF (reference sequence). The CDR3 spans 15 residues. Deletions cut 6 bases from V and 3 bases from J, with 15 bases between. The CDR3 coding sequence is TGTGCCACCAGTCTTAGTCGGAGGGACTACAATGAGCAGTTCTTC. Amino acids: CATSLSRRDYNEQFF.

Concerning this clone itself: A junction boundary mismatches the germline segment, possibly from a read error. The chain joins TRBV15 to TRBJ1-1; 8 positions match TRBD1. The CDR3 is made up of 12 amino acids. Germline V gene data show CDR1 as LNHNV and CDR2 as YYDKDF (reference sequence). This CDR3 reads CATSRDLGQASF. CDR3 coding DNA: TGTGCCACCAGCAGAGATCTGGGACAGGCTTCGTTT.

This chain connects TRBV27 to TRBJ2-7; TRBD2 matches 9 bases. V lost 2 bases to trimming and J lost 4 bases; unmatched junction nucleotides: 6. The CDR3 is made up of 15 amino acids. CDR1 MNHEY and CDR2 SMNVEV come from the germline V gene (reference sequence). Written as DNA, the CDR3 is TGTGCCAGCAGTTTAATAGCGGGAGTAGGTTACGAGCAGTACTTC. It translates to CASSLIAGVGYEQYF.

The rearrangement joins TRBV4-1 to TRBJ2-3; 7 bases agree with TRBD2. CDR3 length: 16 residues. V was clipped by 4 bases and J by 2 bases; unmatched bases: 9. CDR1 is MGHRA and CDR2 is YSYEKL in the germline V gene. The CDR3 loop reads CASSPSGLAVTDTQYF. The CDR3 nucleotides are TGCGCCAGCAGCCCCTCGGGGCTAGCGGTCACAGATACGCAGTATTTT.

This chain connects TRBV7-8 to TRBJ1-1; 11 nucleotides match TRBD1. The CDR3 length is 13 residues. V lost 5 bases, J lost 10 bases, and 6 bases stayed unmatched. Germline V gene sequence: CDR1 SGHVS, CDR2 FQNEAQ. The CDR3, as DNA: TGTGCCAGCAGCACCGGACAGGGGGCCTCAGCTTTCTTT. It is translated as CASSTGQGASAFF.

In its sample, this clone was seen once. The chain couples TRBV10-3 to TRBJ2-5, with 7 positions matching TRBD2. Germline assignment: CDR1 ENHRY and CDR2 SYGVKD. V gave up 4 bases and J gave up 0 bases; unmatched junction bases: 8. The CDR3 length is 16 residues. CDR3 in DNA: TGTGCCATCAGTGGCACCGGGACTAACGACCAAGAGACCCAGTACTTC. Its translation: CAISGTGTNDQETQYF.

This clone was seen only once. CDR3 residues: CASSVRLAGSTDTQYF. CDR3 DNA sequence: TGTGCCAGCAGCGTTCGTCTAGCGGGATCGACAGATACGCAGTATTTT. The chain has TRBV9 and TRBJ2-3, with 9 bases lining up with TRBD2. This CDR3 has 16 residues. V dropped 2 bases and J dropped 3; count of bases not matched to a gene: 7. Per the germline V gene, CDR1 is SGDLS and CDR2 is YYNGEE.

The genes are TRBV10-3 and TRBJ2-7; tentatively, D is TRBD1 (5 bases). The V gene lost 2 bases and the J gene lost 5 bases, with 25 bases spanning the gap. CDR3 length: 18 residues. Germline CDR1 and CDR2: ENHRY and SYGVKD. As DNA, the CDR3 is TGTGCCATCAGTGAGCCGTACAGAGGCAGGGTTTTAAGCCACGAGCAGTACTTC. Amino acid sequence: CAISEPYRGRVLSHEQYF.

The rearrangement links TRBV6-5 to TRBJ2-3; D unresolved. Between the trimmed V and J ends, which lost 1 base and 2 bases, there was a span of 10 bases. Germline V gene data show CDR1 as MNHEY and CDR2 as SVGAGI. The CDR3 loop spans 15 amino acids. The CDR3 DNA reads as TGTGCCAGCAGTTACTACAGCTCCACCACAGATACGCAGTATTTT. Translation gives CASSYYSSTTDTQYF.

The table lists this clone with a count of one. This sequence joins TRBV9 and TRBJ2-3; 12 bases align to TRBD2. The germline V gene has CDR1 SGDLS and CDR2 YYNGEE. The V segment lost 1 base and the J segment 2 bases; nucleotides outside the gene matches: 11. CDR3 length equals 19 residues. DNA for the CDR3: TGTGCCAGCAGCGTAACCCCCCTTACTAGCGGGGGGAACACAGATACGCAGTATTTT. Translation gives CASSVTPLTSGGNTDTQYF.

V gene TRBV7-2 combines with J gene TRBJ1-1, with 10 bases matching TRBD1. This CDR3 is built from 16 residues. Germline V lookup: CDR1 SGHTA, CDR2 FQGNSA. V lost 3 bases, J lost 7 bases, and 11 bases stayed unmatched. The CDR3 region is CASSLDPGTGAHEAFF. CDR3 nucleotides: TGTGCCAGCAGCTTGGACCCCGGGACAGGGGCTCATGAAGCTTTCTTT.

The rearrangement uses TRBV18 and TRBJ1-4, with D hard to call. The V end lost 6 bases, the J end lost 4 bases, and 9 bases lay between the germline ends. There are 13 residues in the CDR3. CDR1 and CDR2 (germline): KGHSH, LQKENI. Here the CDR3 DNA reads TGTGCCAGCTCCCACCGCGATAATGAAAAACTGTTTTTT. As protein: CASSHRDNEKLFF.

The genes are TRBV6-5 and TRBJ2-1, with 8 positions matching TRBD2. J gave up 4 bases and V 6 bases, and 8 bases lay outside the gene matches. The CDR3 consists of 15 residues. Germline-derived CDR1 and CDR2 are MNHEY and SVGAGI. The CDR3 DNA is TGTGCCAGCAGACCCGGGGTAGCGGGGTACAATGAGCAGTTCTTC. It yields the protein CASRPGVAGYNEQFF.

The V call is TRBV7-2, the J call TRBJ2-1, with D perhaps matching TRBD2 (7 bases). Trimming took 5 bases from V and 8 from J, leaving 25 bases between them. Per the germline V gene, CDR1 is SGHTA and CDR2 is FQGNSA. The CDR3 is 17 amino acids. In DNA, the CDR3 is TGTGCCAGCAGCCGCAGGTCTACTAGGTCGGGGGGCGATGAGCAGTTCTTC. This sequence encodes CASSRRSTRSGGDEQFF. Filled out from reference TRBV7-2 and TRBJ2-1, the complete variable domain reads GAGVSQSPSNKVTEKGKDVELRCDPISGHTALYWYRQSLGQGLEFLIYFQGNSAPDKSGLPSDRFSAERTGGSVSTLTIQRTQQEDSAVYLCASSRRSTRSGGDEQFFGPGTRLTVL.

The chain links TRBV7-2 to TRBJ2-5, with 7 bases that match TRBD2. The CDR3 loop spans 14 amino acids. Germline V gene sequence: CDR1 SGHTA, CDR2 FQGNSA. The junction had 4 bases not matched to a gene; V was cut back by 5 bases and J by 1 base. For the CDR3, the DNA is TGTGCCAGCAGCCAATCTAGCGGCCAAGAGACCCAGTACTTC. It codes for CASSQSSGQETQYF.